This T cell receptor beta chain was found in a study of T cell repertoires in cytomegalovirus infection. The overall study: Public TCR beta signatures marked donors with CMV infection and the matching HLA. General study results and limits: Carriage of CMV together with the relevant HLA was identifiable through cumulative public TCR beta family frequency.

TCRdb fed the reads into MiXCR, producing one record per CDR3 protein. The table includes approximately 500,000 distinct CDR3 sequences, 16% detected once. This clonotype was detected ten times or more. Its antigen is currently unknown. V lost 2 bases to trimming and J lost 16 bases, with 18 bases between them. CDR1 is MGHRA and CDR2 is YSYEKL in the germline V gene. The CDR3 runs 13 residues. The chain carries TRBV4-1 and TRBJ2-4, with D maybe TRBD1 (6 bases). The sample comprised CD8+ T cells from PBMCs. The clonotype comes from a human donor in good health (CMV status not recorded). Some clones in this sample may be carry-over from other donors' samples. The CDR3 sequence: CASSQTRTELRYF. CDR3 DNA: TGCGCCAGCAGCCAAACCCGGACAGAGTTAAGATACTTC.